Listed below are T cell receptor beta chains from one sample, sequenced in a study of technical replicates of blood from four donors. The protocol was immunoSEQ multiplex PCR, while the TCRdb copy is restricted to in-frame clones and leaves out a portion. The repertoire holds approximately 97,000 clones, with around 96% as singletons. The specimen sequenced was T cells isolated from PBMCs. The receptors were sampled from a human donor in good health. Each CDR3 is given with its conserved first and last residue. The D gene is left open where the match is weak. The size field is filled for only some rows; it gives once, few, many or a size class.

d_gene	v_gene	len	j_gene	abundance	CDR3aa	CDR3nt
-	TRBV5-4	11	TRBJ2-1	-	CATNQGWEQFF	TGTGCCACGAATCAGGGTTGGGAGCAGTTCTTC
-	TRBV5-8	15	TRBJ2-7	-	CASSLGGDRLYEQYF	TGTGCCAGCAGCTTGGGGGGGGACAGATTGTACGAGCAGTACTTC
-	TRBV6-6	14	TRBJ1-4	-	CASSTRGGVEKLFF	TGTGCCAGCAGCACACGGGGGGGGGTTGAAAAACTGTTTTTT
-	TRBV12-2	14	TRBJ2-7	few	CASRPRTVVYEQYF	TGTGCAAGTCGCCCTAGGACAGTTGTATACGAGCAGTACTTC
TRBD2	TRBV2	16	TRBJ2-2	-	CASISDGRAYTGELFF	TGTGCCAGCATATCTGACGGGAGGGCCTACACCGGGGAGCTGTTTTTT
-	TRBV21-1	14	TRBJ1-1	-	CASSLRGGNTEAFF	TGTGCCAGCAGCCTAAGGGGCGGAAACACTGAAGCTTTCTTT
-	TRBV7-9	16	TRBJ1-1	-	CASSKSHPEGYTEAFF	TGTGCCAGCAGCAAATCACACCCGGAGGGATACACTGAAGCTTTCTTT
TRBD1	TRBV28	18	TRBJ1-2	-	CASSLYGTGGLANYGYTF	TGTGCCAGCAGTTTATACGGGACAGGGGGCCTAGCTAACTATGGCTACACCTTC
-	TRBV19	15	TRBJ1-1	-	CASSIPELSATEAFF	TGTGCCAGTAGTATACCCGAATTGAGCGCCACTGAAGCTTTCTTT
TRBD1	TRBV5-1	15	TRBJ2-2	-	CASSFGQGSTGELFF	TGCGCCAGCAGCTTCGGACAGGGTAGCACCGGGGAGCTGTTTTTT
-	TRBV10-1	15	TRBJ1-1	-	CASSESTVWSTEAFF	TGCGCCAGCAGTGAGTCTACGGTTTGGAGCACTGAAGCTTTCTTT
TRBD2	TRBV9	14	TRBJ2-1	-	CASSGTSELEEQFF	TGTGCCAGCAGCGGCACTAGCGAATTAGAGGAGCAGTTCTTC
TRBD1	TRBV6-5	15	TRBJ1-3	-	CASRGTDFSGNTIYF	TGTGCCAGCAGAGGGACAGACTTCTCTGGAAACACCATATATTTT
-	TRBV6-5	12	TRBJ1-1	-	CASSSRPTEAFF	TGTGCCAGCAGTTCTAGACCGACCGAAGCTTTCTTT
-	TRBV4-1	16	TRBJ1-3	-	CASSQDPTGSGNTIYF	TGCGCCAGCAGCCAAGATCCGACAGGATCTGGAAACACCATATATTTT
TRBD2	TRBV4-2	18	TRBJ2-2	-	CASSQVLLAGDGTGELFF	TGTGCCAGCAGCCAAGTACTCTTAGCGGGAGATGGGACCGGGGAGCTGTTTTTT
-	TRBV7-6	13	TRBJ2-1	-	CASSFWGDNEQFF	TGTGCCAGCAGCTTCTGGGGGGACAATGAGCAGTTCTTC
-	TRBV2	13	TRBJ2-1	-	CASSDYLYNEQFF	TGTGCCAGCAGTGACTATTTGTACAATGAGCAGTTCTTC
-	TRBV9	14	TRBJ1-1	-	CASSVAGQATEAFF	TGTGCCAGCAGCGTAGCTGGCCAGGCCACTGAAGCTTTCTTT
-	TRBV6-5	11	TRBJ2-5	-	CATFRQETQYF	TGTGCCACCTTTCGTCAAGAGACCCAGTACTTC
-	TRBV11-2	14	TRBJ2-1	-	CASSLERDQGEQFF	TGTGCCAGCAGCTTAGAAAGGGATCAGGGGGAGCAGTTCTTC
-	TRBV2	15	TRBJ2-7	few	CASTRLPQSSYEQYF	TGTGCCAGCACCCGACTTCCCCAAAGCTCCTACGAGCAGTACTTC
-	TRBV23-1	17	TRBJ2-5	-	CASSQFAIPRGQETQYF	TGCGCCAGCAGTCAATTCGCCATCCCTCGAGGCCAAGAGACCCAGTACTTC
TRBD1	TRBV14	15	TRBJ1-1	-	CASSQGRTGNTEAFF	TGTGCCAGCAGCCAAGGCAGGACAGGGAACACTGAAGCTTTCTTT
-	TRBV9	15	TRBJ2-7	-	CASSPSDFVTYEQYF	TGTGCCAGCAGCCCAAGCGACTTCGTTACCTACGAGCAGTACTTC
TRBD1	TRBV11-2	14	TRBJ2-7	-	CASSWGQGSYEQYF	TGTGCCAGCAGCTGGGGACAGGGGTCCTACGAGCAGTACTTC
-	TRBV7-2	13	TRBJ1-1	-	CASSLYRAAEAFF	TGTGCCAGCAGCTTATACAGGGCGGCTGAAGCTTTCTTT
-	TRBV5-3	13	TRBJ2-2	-	CARIRRLTGELFF	TGTGCCAGAATCCGGAGACTTACCGGGGAGCTGTTTTTT
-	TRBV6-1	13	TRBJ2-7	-	CASRFRGSYEQYF	TGTGCCAGCCGCTTCCGGGGCTCCTACGAGCAGTACTTC
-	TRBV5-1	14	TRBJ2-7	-	CASSLGAEIHEQYF	TGCGCCAGCAGCTTGGGGGCCGAGATCCACGAGCAGTACTTC
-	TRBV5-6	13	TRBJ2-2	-	CASSRGSTGELFF	TGTGCCAGCAGCCGGGGGTCCACCGGGGAGCTGTTTTTT
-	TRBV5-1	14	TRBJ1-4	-	CASSSGSPNEKLFF	TGCGCCAGCAGCTCCGGGTCACCTAATGAAAAACTGTTTTTT
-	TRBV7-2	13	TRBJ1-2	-	CASAPTQDYGYTF	TGTGCCAGCGCTCCAACGCAGGACTATGGCTACACCTTC
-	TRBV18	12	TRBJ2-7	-	CASSPAELGQYF	TGTGCCAGCTCACCAGCCGAGCTCGGGCAGTACTTC
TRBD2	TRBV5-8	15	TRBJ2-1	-	CASSLGLAGVREQFF	TGTGCCAGCAGCTTGGGGCTAGCGGGAGTTAGGGAGCAGTTCTTC
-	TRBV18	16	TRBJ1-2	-	CASSPIASTANYGYTF	TGTGCCAGCTCACCAATTGCGAGTACTGCTAACTATGGCTACACCTTC
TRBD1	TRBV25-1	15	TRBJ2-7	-	CASSDPGTGSYEQYF	TGTGCCAGCAGTGACCCTGGGACAGGGAGCTACGAGCAGTACTTC
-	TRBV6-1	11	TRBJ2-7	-	CASSDSYEQYF	TGTGCCAGCAGTGATAGCTACGAGCAGTACTTC
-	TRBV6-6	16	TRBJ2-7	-	CASRLNGGGLIYEQYF	TGTGCCAGCAGGCTGAATGGGGGGGGCCTTATATACGAGCAGTACTTC
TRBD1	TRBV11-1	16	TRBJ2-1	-	CASSLAPGTGENEQFF	TGTGCCAGCAGCTTAGCGCCGGGGACAGGGGAAAATGAGCAGTTCTTC
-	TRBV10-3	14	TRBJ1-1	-	CAISEPAGGTEAFF	TGTGCCATCAGTGAGCCAGCGGGGGGCACTGAAGCTTTCTTT
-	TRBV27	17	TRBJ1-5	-	CASSLAGGPYSNQPQHF	TGTGCCAGCAGTCTAGCGGGAGGACCTTATAGCAATCAGCCCCAGCATTTT
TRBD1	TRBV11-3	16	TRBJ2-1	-	CASSPGTGKNYNEQFF	TGTGCCAGCAGCCCGGGGACAGGGAAAAACTACAATGAGCAGTTCTTC
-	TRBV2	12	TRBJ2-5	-	CASSEPIGTQYF	TGTGCCAGCAGTGAGCCGATCGGGACCCAGTACTTC
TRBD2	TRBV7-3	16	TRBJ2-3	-	CASSQGLAGATDTQYF	TGTGCCAGCAGCCAGGGACTAGCGGGAGCAACAGATACGCAGTATTTT
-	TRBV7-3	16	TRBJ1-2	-	CASSLMAGPSNYGYTF	TGTGCCAGCAGCTTAATGGCAGGGCCCTCCAACTATGGCTACACCTTC
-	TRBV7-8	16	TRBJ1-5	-	CASSGRPSYSNQPQHF	TGTGCCAGCAGCGGGCGACCGTCCTATAGCAATCAGCCCCAGCATTTT